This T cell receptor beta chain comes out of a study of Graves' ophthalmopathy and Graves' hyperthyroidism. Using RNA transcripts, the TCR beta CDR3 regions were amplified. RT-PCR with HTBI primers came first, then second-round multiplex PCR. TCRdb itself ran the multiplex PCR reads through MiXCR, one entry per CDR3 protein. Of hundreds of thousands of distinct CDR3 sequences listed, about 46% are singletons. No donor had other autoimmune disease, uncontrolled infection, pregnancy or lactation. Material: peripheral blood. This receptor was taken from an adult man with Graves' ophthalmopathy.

CDR3 loop: CAISGGPGQGVPLHF. The CDR3 nucleotides are TGTGCCATCAGTGGAGGCCCGGGACAGGGAGTACCCCTCCACTTT. The chain couples TRBV10-3 to TRBJ1-6; 9 bases line up with TRBD1. CDR1 and CDR2 from the germline V gene are ENHRY and SYGVKD. The V segment lost 4 bases and the J segment 12 bases; nucleotides outside the gene matches: 10. This CDR3 contains 15 residues.